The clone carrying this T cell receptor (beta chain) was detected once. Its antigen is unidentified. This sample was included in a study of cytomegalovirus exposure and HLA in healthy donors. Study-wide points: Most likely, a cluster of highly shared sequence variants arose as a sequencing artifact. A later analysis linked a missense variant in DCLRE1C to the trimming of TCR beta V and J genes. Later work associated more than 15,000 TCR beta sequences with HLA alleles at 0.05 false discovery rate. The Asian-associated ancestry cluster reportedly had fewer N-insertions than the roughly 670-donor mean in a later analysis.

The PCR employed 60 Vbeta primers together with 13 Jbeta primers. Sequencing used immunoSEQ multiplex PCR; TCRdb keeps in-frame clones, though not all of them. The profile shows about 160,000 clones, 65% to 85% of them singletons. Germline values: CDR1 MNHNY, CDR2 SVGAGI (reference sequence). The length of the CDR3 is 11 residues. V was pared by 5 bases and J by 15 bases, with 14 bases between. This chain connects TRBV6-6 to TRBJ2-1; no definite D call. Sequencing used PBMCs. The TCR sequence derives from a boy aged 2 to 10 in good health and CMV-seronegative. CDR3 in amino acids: CASSLLGVRFF. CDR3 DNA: TGTGCCAGCAGTCTCCTTGGAGTGCGGTTCTTC.